This TCR beta chain derives from a study of OX40 agonist ivuxolimab in advanced cancers. Regarding the research as a whole: The costimulatory receptor OX40 (CD134) was targeted by ivuxolimab, a fully human IgG2 agonistic monoclonal antibody. Intravenous ivuxolimab was administered to patients every 2 weeks at six dose levels: 0.01, 0.1, 0.3, 1.5, 3 and 10 mg/kg. Of the roughly 52 dose-escalation patients, hepatocellular carcinoma was present in about 19, melanoma in around 15, renal cell carcinoma in 9 and head and neck cancer in 9. The dose-escalation cohort was almost 85% male with a mean age of approximately 59 years, ranging from about 23 to 85. Prior anti-PD-1, anti-PD-L1 or anti-CTLA-4 therapy was permitted, and checkpoint inhibitors had been received by 40% to 50% of dose-escalation patients. Partial responses were achieved by three dose-escalation patients, of whom one had hepatocellular carcinoma and two had cutaneous melanoma. Peripheral TCRbeta sequencing aimed to test whether ivuxolimab altered TCR sequence diversity and caused clonal T-cell expansion. The paper describes the monotherapy dose-escalation part (N of about 50 patients) of the phase I trial of ivuxolimab.

Patients with a history of autoimmune disease or receiving systemic immunosuppression were excluded from the trial. In every dose cohort, peripheral blood was drawn for TCR sequencing at baseline, cycle 4 day 1, and cycle 7 day 1. The samples were taken from a phase I, first-in-human, multicenter, open-label dose-escalation trial of ivuxolimab. Adults with locally advanced or metastatic melanoma, renal cell carcinoma, hepatocellular carcinoma or head and neck squamous cell carcinoma were enrolled in the trial. Before TCR sequencing, CD4+ T cells and CD8+ T cells from peripheral blood were sorted into separate populations. Concerning this clone: Its cognate antigen has yet to be identified. There are no base qualities to consult, and no much larger clone falls within one base.

Broader findings and caveats from the paper: Clonal expansion of both CD4+ and CD8+ blood T cells was observed from baseline to week 6 at doses 0.1 to 3.0 mg/kg. Low levels of normalized T-cell clonal expansion were also seen in some patients who did not respond. Antigen specificity was not determined for the clonally expanded peripheral T cells. In the 0.1-3.0 mg/kg groups, partial responders were among the patients with the lowest normalized peripheral clonal expansion, particularly in CD8+ T cells. After ivuxolimab, expanded clones were on average more numerous among CD8+ T cells than among CD4+ T cells.

To sequence the TCRbeta CDR3 region, genomic DNA was isolated from the sorted cells. The immunoSEQ Assay was used to sequence the TCRbeta CDR3 regions. TCRdb stores this immuneACCESS table with in-frame sequences only. Part of the clones is absent; in the studies checked, under half of the shortfall reflects unresolved V genes, and no reason is known for the rest. The sample table lists roughly 59,000 clones, 80% to 95% of them with a count of one. In total, the top ten clones hold around 15% of the sample. The germline V gene (reference sequence) yields MNHEY for CDR1 and SMNVEV for CDR2. V loses 5 bases of germline sequence and J loses 5 bases, and the interval between the two ends is 11 bases. There are 13 amino acids in the CDR3, from cysteine to phenylalanine inclusive. Only the CDR3 DNA is retained, 39 bases long and in frame from the first base.

The sequences come from CD4+ or CD8+ T cells sorted from blood, collected in a trial of the OX40 agonist ivuxolimab. Recombination joined TRBV27 with TRBJ2-3, with a weak D call of TRBD2 (6 bases match). The clonotype was recovered from an adult with an advanced solid tumor such as melanoma, head and neck, liver or kidney cancer. The CDR3 amino acid sequence is: CASSAMTRDTQYF. The nucleotides are TGTGCCAGCAGTGCCATGACTAGAGATACGCAGTATTTT.